The table lists the clone carrying this TCR beta chain with a few counts. Its antigen is unknown. The data originate from a study of beta chain features in type 1 diabetes. Expressed TCRB transcripts were sequenced because the isolated RNA had all been reverse transcribed beforehand. Produced via immunoSEQ multiplex PCR; TCRdb's table is partial and in-frame only. The table includes a few hundred thousand clones, around 16% detected once. Overall study findings and caveats: Among patients, naive, central memory and Treg TCRB repertoires appeared more similar than among healthy donors. In every one of the four CD4+ subsets, TCRB CDR3s were moderately but significantly shorter in Type 1 diabetes patients.

Purity exceeding 95% was reached by all sorted populations. The sequencing input was naive CD4+ T cells from blood. The TCR was taken from a man aged 30 to 45 with type 1 diabetes.

In nucleotides, the CDR3 is TGTGCCTGGAGTTCGGGTTACAAGTATGTGCAGTACTTC. It encodes CAWSSGYKYVQYF. V gene TRBV30 combines with J gene TRBJ2-7; unclear D gene. Trimming removed 2 bases at V and 9 bases at J, with 17 bases between. The CDR3 is 13 amino acids. The germline gives CDR1 GTSNPN, CDR2 SVGIG (reference sequence).